The rows below give T cell receptor beta chains drawn from one sample of a study of blood T cell repertoires in COVID-19. Using immunoSEQ multiplex PCR, the repertoire was profiled, and TCRdb retains in-frame clones only, with some absent. The sample carries around 100,000 clones, approximately 86% recorded once. Sample: peripheral blood. These receptors originate from a man aged 45 to 65 with active or convalescent COVID-19. Each CDR3 is given with its conserved first and last residue. A D gene is named only where the DNA matches it firmly. A clone size is listed for some rows: how often the clone was seen (once, few, many), or a class if it is expanded.

j_call clone_size d_call v_call cdr3_nt cdr3_aa
TRBJ2-1 . TRBD2 TRBV5-1 TGCGCCAGCAACTCAGCGGGGGCCCCCTACAATGAGCAGTTCTTC CASNSAGAPYNEQFF
TRBJ1-1 . . TRBV10-2 TGCGCCAGCAGTGTATTCGCGGGGATGAACACTGAAGCTTTCTTT CASSVFAGMNTEAFF
TRBJ1-5 . . TRBV6-1 TGTGCCAGCAGGCCCCTCTTGGGGGGGCCCCAGCATTTT CASRPLLGGPQHF
TRBJ2-5 . . TRBV5-4 TGTGCCAGCAGCGACGGACAGCTAGACCGGGAGACCCAGTACTTC CASSDGQLDRETQYF
TRBJ2-2 . TRBD1 TRBV7-9 TGTGCCAGCAGCCTCACCCAGGGGGTGGGGGAGCTGTTTTTT CASSLTQGVGELFF
TRBJ1-1 . TRBD1 TRBV5-1 TGCGCCAGCAGCTTAGACAGGGTCCCTGAAGCTTTCTTT CASSLDRVPEAFF
TRBJ2-1 . TRBD1 TRBV18 TGTGCCAGCTCACGAGGGACAGGGGGAATGGATGAGCAGTTCTTC CASSRGTGGMDEQFF
TRBJ1-6 . . TRBV3-1/TRBV3-2 TGTGCCAGCAGCCAAGTATGGCAGGGTCGTAATTCACCCCTCCACTTT CASSQVWQGRNSPLHF
TRBJ2-1 . . TRBV25-1 TGTGCCAGCAGTGTTACGGGTTACACCTACAATGAGCAGTTCTTC CASSVTGYTYNEQFF
TRBJ2-2 . TRBD2 TRBV7-2 TGTGCCAGCAACTTAGCGGGGGGGAACGGGGAGCTGTTTTTT CASNLAGGNGELFF
TRBJ2-7 . TRBD2 TRBV5-6 TGTGCCAGCAGCCGAGGGGCGGGAGACTCCTACGAGCAGTACTTC CASSRGAGDSYEQYF
TRBJ1-5 . . TRBV3-1/TRBV3-2 TGTGCCAGCAGCCTCGGGGGGCAGAACAATCAGCCCCAGCATTTT CASSLGGQNNQPQHF
TRBJ1-1 . . TRBV6-2/TRBV6-3 TGTGCCAGCAGTTACTCGAGCAGGTCATCTAAAACGGGGGAAGCTTTCTTT CASSYSSRSSKTGEAFF
TRBJ2-5 . . TRBV5-1 TGCGCCAGCAGCTTGGGGCAGGGGCCGTACCAAGAGACCCAGTACTTC CASSLGQGPYQETQYF
TRBJ2-5 few TRBD2 TRBV2 TGTGCCAGCAGTGGGACTAGCGGTTACCAAGAGACCCAGTACTTC CASSGTSGYQETQYF
TRBJ1-6 once . TRBV27 TGTGCCAGCAGTTCCCCCGTGAATTCACCCCTCCACTTT CASSSPVNSPLHF
TRBJ1-1 . . TRBV5-1 TGCGCCAGCAGCTTGGCAGGGGCGGGCGACGCTGAAGCTTTCTTT CASSLAGAGDAEAFF
TRBJ2-2 . TRBD2 TRBV7-6 TGTGCCAGCAGCTTATATCGCGGGGGGGGCACCGGGGAGCTGTTTTTT CASSLYRGGGTGELFF